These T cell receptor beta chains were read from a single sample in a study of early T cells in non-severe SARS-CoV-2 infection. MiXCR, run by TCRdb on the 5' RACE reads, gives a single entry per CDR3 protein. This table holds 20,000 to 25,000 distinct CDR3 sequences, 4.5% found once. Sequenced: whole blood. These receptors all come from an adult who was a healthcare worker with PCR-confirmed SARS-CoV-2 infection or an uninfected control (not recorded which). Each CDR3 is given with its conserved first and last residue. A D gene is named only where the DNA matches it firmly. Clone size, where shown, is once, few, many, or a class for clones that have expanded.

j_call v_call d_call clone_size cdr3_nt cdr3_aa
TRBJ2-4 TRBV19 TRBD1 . TGTGCCAGTAGTACAAGACAGGGAATGGGGAACATTCAGTACTTC CASSTRQGMGNIQYF
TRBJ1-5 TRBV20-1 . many TGCAGTGCTAGAGAAGCAGGGGCCCGACAGCCCCAGCATTTT CSAREAGARQPQHF
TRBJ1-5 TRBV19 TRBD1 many TGTGCCAGTAGCGGAGGGGGCACTTACAATCAGCCCCAGCATTTT CASSGGGTYNQPQHF
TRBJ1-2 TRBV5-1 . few TGCGCCAGCAGGAACCAGGGCGATCGTGGCTACACCTTC CASRNQGDRGYTF
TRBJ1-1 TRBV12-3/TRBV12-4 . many TGTGCCAGCAGTTTCGGTGGGGGTACTGAAGCTTTCTTT CASSFGGGTEAFF
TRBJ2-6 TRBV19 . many TGTGCCAGTAGTATCGCTAGATCTGGGGCCAACGTCCTGACTTTC CASSIARSGANVLTF
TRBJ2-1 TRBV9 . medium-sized TGTGCCAGCAGCGTAGTGTCGGGGTCGACCGATGAGCAGTTCTTC CASSVVSGSTDEQFF
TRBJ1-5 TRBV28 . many TGTGCCAGCAAATTATTCGTGGGAGGCAATCAGCCCCAGCATTTT CASKLFVGGNQPQHF
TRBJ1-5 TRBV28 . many TGTGCCAGCAGTTCCGGGCTTAGCAATCAGCCCCAGCATTTT CASSSGLSNQPQHF
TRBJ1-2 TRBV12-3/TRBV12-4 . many TGTGCCAGCAGTCCCCGCCGGGACAATAACTATGGCTACACCTTC CASSPRRDNNYGYTF
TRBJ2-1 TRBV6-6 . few TGTGCCAGCAGTCCCCCAGGTGGCAATGAGCAGTTCTTC CASSPPGGNEQFF
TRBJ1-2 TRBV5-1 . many TGCGCCAGCAGCTTGGACAGGGTTATAAATGGCTACACCTTC CASSLDRVINGYTF
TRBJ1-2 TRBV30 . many TGTGCCCTTGGGCCAGGAGTCCAAAACTATGGCTACACCTTC CALGPGVQNYGYTF
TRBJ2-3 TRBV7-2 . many TGTGCCAGCAGCTTTCGTGGGGCGGGGAGCACAGATACGCAGTATTTT CASSFRGAGSTDTQYF
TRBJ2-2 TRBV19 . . TGTGCCAGTAGCGTACCTCGCGGCGGGGAGCTGTTTTTT CASSVPRGGELFF
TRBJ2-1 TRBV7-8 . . TGTGCCAGCAGCTTAGCGGGCTCCTACTCTGGGGCTGAGCAGTTCTTC CASSLAGSYSGAEQFF
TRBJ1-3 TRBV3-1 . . TGTGCCAGCACCCCCTTTGGCCTCTCTGGAAACACCATATATTTT CASTPFGLSGNTIYF
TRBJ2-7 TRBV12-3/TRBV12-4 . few TGTGCCAGCACCCTACGCACCTACGAGCAGTACTTC CASTLRTYEQYF
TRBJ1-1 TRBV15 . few TGTGCCACCAGCAGGGACATCATGAACACTGAAGCTTTCTTT CATSRDIMNTEAFF
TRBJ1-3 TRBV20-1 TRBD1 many TGCAGTGCCCCCGACAGGGGCTCTGGAAACACCATATATTTT CSAPDRGSGNTIYF
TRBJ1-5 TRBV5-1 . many TGCGCCAGCAGCTTGGCCCCAACAGGGACTGAAGGGCCCCAGCATTTT CASSLAPTGTEGPQHF
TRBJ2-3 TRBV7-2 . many TGTGCCAGCAGGAATGACATCCGACTTTATAGCACAGATACGCAGTATTTT CASRNDIRLYSTDTQYF
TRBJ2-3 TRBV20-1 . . TGCAGTGCTAGAGGGCGGCGGTCTAGCACAGATACGCAGTATTTT CSARGRRSSTDTQYF
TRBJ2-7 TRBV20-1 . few TGCAGTGCTAGAGCATCCCCAGGGTTCTACGAGCAGTACTTC CSARASPGFYEQYF
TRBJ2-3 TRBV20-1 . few TGCAGTGCTAGACATCGCATGGCTAGCACAGATACGCAGTATTTT CSARHRMASTDTQYF
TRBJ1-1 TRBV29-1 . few TGCAGCGCGAGGGGGGCAAGTCACACTGAAGCTTTCTTT CSARGASHTEAFF
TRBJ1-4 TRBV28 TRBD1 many TGTGCCAGCAGTTTTGAGGGGGCAGGATCTAATGAAAAACTGTTTTTT CASSFEGAGSNEKLFF
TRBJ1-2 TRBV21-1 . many TGTGCCAGCAGCAAAGGGACAGTGGGCTATGGCTACACCTTC CASSKGTVGYGYTF
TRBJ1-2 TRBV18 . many TGTGCCAGCCCACCACTACAGGCCGGGGGTTATGGCTACACCTTC CASPPLQAGGYGYTF
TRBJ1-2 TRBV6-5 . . TGTGCCAGCAGTCCTTTTAGGGGGGCAAACTATGGCTACACCTTC CASSPFRGANYGYTF
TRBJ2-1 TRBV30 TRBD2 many TGTGCCTGGAGTTACCTAGCGGGGGGGCCGAATGAGCAGTTCTTC CAWSYLAGGPNEQFF
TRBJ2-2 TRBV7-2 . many TGTGCCAGCAGCTTAAATCCGGGGGCGAGTACCGGGGAGCTGTTTTTT CASSLNPGASTGELFF
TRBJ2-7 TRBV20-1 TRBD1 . TGCAGTGCTAACCGGGACAGGGTATCCGACGAGCAGTACTTC CSANRDRVSDEQYF
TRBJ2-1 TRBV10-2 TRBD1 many TGCGCCAGCACTAGGGACAGGGGGGTTGAGCAGTTCTTC CASTRDRGVEQFF
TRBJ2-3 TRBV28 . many TGTGCCAGCAGAATCCGTGGGGGTACGCAGTATTTT CASRIRGGTQYF
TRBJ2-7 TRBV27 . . TGTGCCACCAGGTGGATAGGGACGTCCTACGAGCAGTACTTC CATRWIGTSYEQYF
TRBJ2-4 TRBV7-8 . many TGTGCCAGCAGCTTAGTCCGGGGGAGAGTAAACATTCAGTACTTC CASSLVRGRVNIQYF
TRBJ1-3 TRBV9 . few TGTGCCAGCAGCTCCCTCAACACCATATATTTT CASSSLNTIYF
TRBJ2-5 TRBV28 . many TGTGCCAGCAGTTTATCAGGGCAGGAGACCCAGTACTTC CASSLSGQETQYF
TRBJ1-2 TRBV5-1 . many TGCGCCAGCAGCTGGGGGGACTATGGCTACACCTTC CASSWGDYGYTF
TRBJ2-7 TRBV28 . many TGTGCCAGCAGTCAGCCTCGGATGGCGCTGCACGAGCAGTACTTC CASSQPRMALHEQYF
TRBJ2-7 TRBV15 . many TGTGCCACCAGCATATCTAGGAGTTCCCTCTACGAGCAGTACTTC CATSISRSSLYEQYF
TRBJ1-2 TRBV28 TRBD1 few TGTGCCAGCAGTTTATGGGACAGGGTGTCCGATAACTATGGCTACACCTTC CASSLWDRVSDNYGYTF
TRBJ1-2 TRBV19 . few TGTGCCAGTAGTGCCGACCTCCAGGGCTTCTATGGCTACACCTTC CASSADLQGFYGYTF